This TCR beta chain was identified during a study of blood T cell repertoires in COVID-19. Looking at the study overall: The origin of the acute and convalescent COVID-19 samples was the United States, Italy and Spain. Sample material is recorded as cDNA or gDNA derived from T cells, B-cell-depleted T cells, or PBMCs.

The CDR3 runs 15 residues. V lost 7 bases and J 2 bases, leaving 15 bases between the germline ends. The germline CDR1 and CDR2 sequences are MDHEN and SYDVKM. Per the study methods: From reference gene primer amplification, estimates of nucleated cell counts were derived. Clones were read by immunoSEQ multiplex PCR, and TCRdb kept only the in-frame ones, dropping some. V, J and clone size are taken as reported in that table, and D and trimming were inferred from the DNA itself. The table records some 260,000 clones, approximately 88% of them present only once. The chain employs TRBV28 and TRBJ2-1; the D is unclear. The TCR was taken from a human donor in a cohort sampled during active COVID-19. The sequencing sample was made of peripheral blood. The CDR3 nucleotides read TGTGCCAGCACCGAGCAAATAAATGCCTACAATGAGCAGTTCTTC. Encoded protein: CASTEQINAYNEQFF.